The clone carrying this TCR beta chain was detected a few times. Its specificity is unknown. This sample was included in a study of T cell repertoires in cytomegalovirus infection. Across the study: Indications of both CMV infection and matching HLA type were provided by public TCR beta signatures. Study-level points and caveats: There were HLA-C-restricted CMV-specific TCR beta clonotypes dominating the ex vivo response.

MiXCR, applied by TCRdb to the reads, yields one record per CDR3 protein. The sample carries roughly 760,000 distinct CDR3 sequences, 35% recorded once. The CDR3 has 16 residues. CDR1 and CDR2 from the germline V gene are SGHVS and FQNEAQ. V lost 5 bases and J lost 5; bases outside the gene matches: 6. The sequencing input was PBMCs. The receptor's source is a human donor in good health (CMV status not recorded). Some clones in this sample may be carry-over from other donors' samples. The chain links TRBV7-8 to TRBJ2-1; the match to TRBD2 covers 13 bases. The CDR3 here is CASSPGTSGVHNEQFF. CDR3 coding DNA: TGTGCCAGCAGCCCCGGGACTAGCGGGGTTCACAATGAGCAGTTCTTC.